Below, 32 T cell receptor beta chains from the same sample are listed, as sequenced in a study of CD8+CD57+ T cells in acquired aplastic anemia (dated by TCRdb to 2017 to 2018). The patients picked for sequencing were ones in whom flow cytometry had shown an expansion of CD8+CD57+ cells. These reads were obtained on an Illumina HiSeq 2000. Genomic DNA was used as template for profiling of TCR beta VDJ combinations and CDR3 sequences. The public reads were reprocessed in TCRdb via fastp at Q25 and MiXCR, keeping in-frame beta chains. Rows merge per CDR3 protein into single entries with the most common DNA and genes. Within this sample are 200,000 to 300,000 distinct CDR3 sequences, with approximately 50% of them counted one time only. In total, the top ten clones hold less than 9% of the sample. The sequenced material came from sorted CD4+, CD8+, or CD8+CD57+ T cells (not recorded which) from PBMCs. The receptors originated from a human donor with aplastic anemia.

The chain uses TRBV15 and TRBJ2-1, with D uncertain. Trimming removed 1 base at V and 7 bases at J, with 11 bases between. The germline V gene encodes CDR1 LNHNV and CDR2 YYDKDF (reference sequence). CDR3 length equals 14 residues. CDR3 sequence: CATSRGRSWNEQFF. CDR3 nucleotides: TGTGCCACCAGCAGAGGCCGATCATGGAATGAGCAGTTCTTC.

This clonotype was observed a handful of times. The chain uses TRBV7-6 and TRBJ2-1, with 9 positions matching TRBD1. V gave up 0 bases and J gave up 3 bases; unmatched junction bases: 6. There are 17 residues in the CDR3. Germline assignment: CDR1 SGHVS and CDR2 FNYEAQ. The CDR3 region is CASSLADRGIHYNEQFF. CDR3 nucleotides: TGTGCCAGCAGCTTAGCAGACAGGGGGATCCACTACAATGAGCAGTTCTTC.

Comments on this clonotype: This clone may be a read error of a much larger clone one base away. The chain joins TRBV7-9 to TRBJ1-1, with 10 nucleotides matching TRBD1. The CDR3 is 18 amino acids. J lost 5 bases, V lost 1 base, and 13 bases had no gene match. CDR1 is SEHNR and CDR2 is FQNEAQ in the germline V gene (reference sequence). CDR3 nucleotide sequence: TGTGCCAGCAGCTTAGGGCGACAGGGGGCAGGGGAGCGTACTGAAGCTTTCTTT. Translating gives CASSLGRQGAGERTEAFF. Full variable domain (remainder filled in from reference TRBV7-9 and TRBJ1-1): DTGVSQNPRHKITKRGQNVTFRCDPISEHNRLYWYRQTLGQGPEFLTYFQNEAQLEKSRLLSDRFSAERPKGSFSTLEIQRTEQGDSAMYLCASSLGRQGAGERTEAFFGQGTRLTVV.

This clonotype was seen a handful of times. This sequence joins TRBV20-1 and TRBJ1-6, with TRBD1 matching 8 bases. V lost 3 bases and J lost 9; bases outside the gene matches: 7. The length of the CDR3 is 14 residues. The germline V gene has CDR1 DFQATT and CDR2 SNEGSKA (reference sequence). The CDR3 DNA is TGCAGTGCTAGGCAGGACAGGGACGCTTCACCCCTCCACTTT. Protein sequence: CSARQDRDASPLHF.

This clonotype was found many times. The chain joins TRBV5-1 to TRBJ1-3; D gene unclear. Germline V gene lookup returns CDR1 SGHRS and CDR2 YFSETQ. This CDR3 region has 16 residues. Deletions cut 4 bases from V and 0 bases from J, with 14 bases between. CDR3 nucleotide sequence: TGCGCCAGCAGCCCGGCAGGCACAAGCTCTGGAAACACCATATATTTT. As protein: CASSPAGTSSGNTIYF.

This clonotype was picked up many times. This chain links TRBV7-9 with TRBJ2-5; 10 bases line up with TRBD1. V gave up 5 bases and J gave up 5 bases; unmatched junction bases: 8. The CDR3 is made up of 15 amino acids. Germline V gene data show CDR1 as SEHNR and CDR2 as FQNEAQ (reference sequence). The CDR3 DNA sequence: TGTGCCAGCAGCCCGATAGGACAGGGGGTGGAGACCCAGTACTTC. This gives the protein CASSPIGQGVETQYF.

This clonotype was detected only a few times. V and J are TRBV27 and TRBJ1-2; 8 bases agree with TRBD1. Germline CDR1 reads MNHEY; CDR2 reads SMNVEV (reference sequence). V shed 3 bases and J 5 bases; nucleotides not matched to a gene: 8. The CDR3 sequence is 15 residues long. The CDR3, as DNA: TGTGCCAGCAGTTTGGACTCAGGGGGCGTTTATGGCTACACCTTC. It encodes CASSLDSGGVYGYTF.

There are many counts of this clonotype. V gene TRBV9 combines with J gene TRBJ2-7; no definite D call. Germline V gene lookup returns CDR1 SGDLS and CDR2 YYNGEE. V was trimmed by 0 bases and J by 6 bases, leaving 1 base between them. The CDR3 is made up of 10 amino acids. In DNA form, the CDR3 reads TGTGCCAGCAGCGTAGGCGAGCAGTACTTC. Translation: CASSVGEQYF. Combining the CDR3 with reference TRBV9 and TRBJ2-7 gives the whole variable domain DSGVTQTPKHLITATGQRVTLRCSPRSGDLSVYWYQQSLDQGLQFLIQYYNGEERAKGNILERFSAQQFPDLHSELNLSSLELGDSALYFCASSVGEQYFGPGTRLTVT.

To note about this clonotype: A much larger clone differs by one base, so this may be a read error. The CDR3 region is CSARGVTSGIYEQYF. In DNA, the CDR3 is TGCAGTGCTAGAGGAGTGACTAGCGGGATCTACGAGCAGTACTTC. This rearrangement joins TRBV20-1 to TRBJ2-7, with 11 bases matching TRBD2. The CDR3 spans 15 residues. From germline, CDR1 is DFQATT and CDR2 SNEGSKA (reference sequence). The V gene end was trimmed by 1 base and the J gene end by 3 bases; junction bases not matched to a gene: 5.

This rearrangement joins TRBV12-3 or TRBV12-4 to TRBJ2-7, with TRBD2 as a possible D gene (6 bases). This CDR3 region has 14 residues. V dropped 3 bases and J dropped 2 bases, with 11 bases sitting between them. The CDR3 DNA is TGTGCCAGCAGTTTCACACTAGCAACCTACGAGCAGTACTTC. The encoded protein is CASSFTLATYEQYF.

This clonotype was detected many times. The V and J genes are TRBV5-8 and TRBJ2-7, with 11 nucleotides matching TRBD2. With V trimmed by 1 base and J by 0 bases, 0 bases remained unmatched. CDR3 length equals 15 residues. Germline V CDR1 and CDR2: SGHTS, YDEGEE. This CDR3 is CASSLTSGSSYEQYF. CDR3 sequence (DNA): TGTGCCAGCAGCTTGACTAGCGGGAGCTCCTACGAGCAGTACTTC.

The CDR3 DNA reads as TGTGCCAGCAGCTTAGACGGGGGGGCTTCAGGAGAGCAGTTCTTC. Its protein is CASSLDGGASGEQFF. The chain is built from TRBV7-8 and TRBJ2-1; 8 bases agree with TRBD2. The CDR3 consists of 15 residues. J gave up 10 bases and V 1 base, and 9 bases lay outside the gene matches. Looked up from germline, CDR1 is SGHVS and CDR2 is FQNEAQ.

Many counts were recorded for this clonotype. The chain recombines TRBV5-8 with TRBJ1-1; possibly TRBD1 for D (6 bases). The CDR3 runs 16 residues. Germline V CDR1 and CDR2: SGHTS, YDEGEE. V was trimmed by 3 bases and J by 6 bases, leaving 21 bases between them. The CDR3 region is CASSSTGLEGGAEAFF. The DNA of the CDR3 is TGTGCCAGCAGCTCAACAGGGCTCGAGGGCGGGGCTGAAGCTTTCTTT.

This clonotype was seen repeatedly, ten times or more. J is TRBJ2-1 and V is TRBV4-1; 8 nucleotides line up with TRBD2. The germline gives CDR1 MGHRA, CDR2 YSYEKL. This CDR3 region has 15 residues. Trimming at V came to 1 base and at J to 5 bases, leaving 4 bases not matched to a gene. The CDR3 coding sequence is TGCGCCAGCAGCCAAGGGGGACTAGGGCACAATGAGCAGTTCTTC. This codes for CASSQGGLGHNEQFF.

The chain carries TRBV4-1 and TRBJ2-7; the match to TRBD2 covers 9 bases. The CDR3 totals 16 residues. J lost 2 bases, V lost 0 bases, and 5 bases had no gene match. Per the germline V gene, CDR1 is MGHRA and CDR2 is YSYEKL. CDR3 protein: CASSQEGGGGAYEQYF. CDR3 nucleotides: TGCGCCAGCAGCCAAGAAGGCGGGGGGGGGGCCTACGAGCAGTACTTC.

This sequence joins TRBV10-3 and TRBJ1-5; D may be TRBD1 (5 bases). With 6 bases removed from V and 0 bases from J, the gap between germline ends came to 9 bases. Germline lookup yields CDR1 ENHRY and CDR2 SYGVKD. This CDR3 contains 14 residues. The CDR3 here is CAISLGDSNQPQHF. The CDR3, as DNA: TGTGCCATCAGCCTGGGGGATAGCAATCAGCCCCAGCATTTT.

V gene TRBV6-4 combines with J gene TRBJ2-7; TRBD1 matches at 9 bases. V trimming: 10 bases; J trimming: 5 bases; junction bases outside the gene matches: 9. CDR1 MRHNA and CDR2 SNTAGT come from the germline V gene. The CDR3 has 13 amino acids. The CDR3 DNA reads as TGTGCCATCAGACGACAGGGGGTCGACGAGCAGTACTTC. Its protein product is CAIRRQGVDEQYF.

The chain combines TRBV10-3 with TRBJ2-1; 7 nucleotides align to TRBD2. The length of the CDR3 is 17 residues. Germline lookup yields CDR1 ENHRY and CDR2 SYGVKD. The trim removed 6 bases at V and 7 bases at J, leaving 18 bases unmatched. The CDR3: CAIRGSSGLQQRNEQFF. The CDR3 nucleotides are TGTGCCATCAGAGGATCTAGCGGCCTCCAACAGCGGAATGAGCAGTTCTTC.

This clonotype occurred a few times. The chain recombines TRBV19 with TRBJ2-1, with 8 bases identical to TRBD1. V lost 5 bases, J lost 2 bases, and 14 bases stayed unmatched. This CDR3 has 18 residues. CDR1 and CDR2 (germline): LNHDA, SQIVND (reference sequence). The CDR3 bases are TGTGCCAGTAGTCCTACAAGGGACAGGAGACACCCCTACAATGAGCAGTTCTTC. This encodes CASSPTRDRRHPYNEQFF. The whole variable domain, filled in from reference TRBV19 and TRBJ2-1, reads DGGITQSPKYLFRKEGQNVTLSCEQNLNHDAMYWYRQDPGQGLRLIYYSQIVNDFQKGDIAEGYSVSREKKESFPLTVTSAQKNPTAFYLCASSPTRDRRHPYNEQFFGPGTRLTVL.

The J gene is TRBJ1-5, the V gene TRBV20-1, with 9 bases aligning to TRBD1. CDR3 length: 17 amino acids. Germline-derived CDR1 and CDR2 are DFQATT and SNEGSKA (reference sequence). With 6 bases clipped from V and 1 base from J, the junction kept 13 bases outside the gene matches. The CDR3 region is CSAKDRGGHWSNQPQHF. Here the CDR3 DNA reads TGCAGTGCCAAGGACAGGGGAGGGCATTGGAGCAATCAGCCCCAGCATTTT.

Turning to this clonotype: This may arise from a read error, as a much more abundant clone is one base away. The chain employs TRBV7-9 and TRBJ2-7; 8 positions match TRBD1. Germline CDR1 is SEHNR and CDR2 is FQNEAQ (reference sequence). The CDR3 loop spans 14 amino acids. CDR3 in amino acids: CANSTGTGTYEQYF. The CDR3 DNA reads TGTGCCAACAGCACCGGGACAGGCACCTACGAGCAGTACTTC.

The rearrangement links TRBV7-8 to TRBJ2-7; 8 bases are a match to TRBD2. Germline CDR1 and CDR2: SGHVS and FQNEAQ. V gave up 9 bases and J gave up 0 bases; unmatched junction bases: 1. The CDR3 sequence is 12 residues long. This CDR3 is CASTSGSYEQYF. Written as DNA, the CDR3 is TGTGCCAGTACTAGCGGCTCCTACGAGCAGTACTTC. Supplemented by reference TRBV7-8 and TRBJ2-7, the full variable domain reads GAGVSQSPRYKVAKRGQDVALRCDPISGHVSLFWYQQALGQGPEFLTYFQNEAQLDKSGLPSDRFFAERPEGSVSTLKIQRTQQEDSAVYLCASTSGSYEQYFGPGTRLTVT.

This clonotype was counted only a few times. The rearrangement joins TRBV30 to TRBJ1-1; D is unclear. Looked up from germline, CDR1 is GTSNPN and CDR2 is SVGIG (reference sequence). CDR3 length equals 13 residues. V gave up 0 bases and J gave up 7 bases, with 12 bases separating them. CDR3 in amino acids: CAWSVMSGIEAFF. CDR3 DNA: TGTGCCTGGAGTGTAATGTCGGGGATTGAAGCTTTCTTT. The entire variable domain, with the rest obtained from reference TRBV30 and TRBJ1-1, is as follows: SQTIHQWPATLVQPVGSPLSLECTVEGTSNPNLYWYRQAAGRGLQLLFYSVGIGQISSEVPQNLSASRPQDRQFILSSKKLLLSDSGFYLCAWSVMSGIEAFFGQGTRLTVV.

This chain joins TRBV10-1 and TRBJ2-7, with D perhaps TRBD2 (5 bases). CDR1 is WNHNN and CDR2 is SYGVQD in the germline V gene (reference sequence). This CDR3 spans 13 amino acids. V was shortened by 6 bases and J by 3 bases, with 12 bases between the two germline ends. The CDR3, as DNA: TGCGCCAGCAGCGGCGGGCCGAGCTACGAGCAGTACTTC. Amino acids: CASSGGPSYEQYF.

In this sample, this clonotype turned up a few times. This sequence joins TRBV27 and TRBJ2-1, with D possibly TRBD2 on 5 matching bases. In germline, CDR1 is MNHEY, CDR2 SMNVEV (reference sequence). The CDR3 covers 15 residues. With 2 bases removed from V and 1 base from J, the gap between germline ends came to 9 bases. CDR3 nucleotide sequence: TGTGCCAGCAGTTTACGAGCGGAGTCCTACAATGAGCAGTTCTTC. Amino acids: CASSLRAESYNEQFF.

The chain links TRBV20-1 to TRBJ2-1; 8 nucleotides align to TRBD1. The CDR3 spans 15 residues. Germline loops: CDR1 DFQATT, CDR2 SNEGSKA (reference sequence). Unmatched junction bases numbered 11, after V lost 5 bases and J lost 5 bases. CDR3 sequence reads: CSASRGTGLDNEQFF. CDR3 in DNA: TGCAGTGCTTCTCGGGGGACAGGTCTGGACAATGAGCAGTTCTTC.

There are a few counts of this clonotype. The chain uses TRBV7-7 and TRBJ2-2, with 7 bases fitting TRBD2. J gave up 4 bases and V 6 bases, and 8 bases lay outside the gene matches. Per germline, CDR1 SSHAT and CDR2 FNYEAQ (reference sequence). The CDR3 totals 15 residues. The CDR3 region is CASSEGREGTGELFF. CDR3 nucleotide sequence: TGTGCCAGCAGTGAAGGGAGGGAGGGCACCGGGGAGCTGTTTTTT.

The chain links TRBV10-3 to TRBJ2-3; TRBD1 matches at 7 bases. This CDR3 contains 13 residues. Germline CDR1 is ENHRY and CDR2 is SYGVKD. After removal of 6 bases from V and 0 bases from J, the junction contained 0 bases not matched to a gene. The CDR3 DNA reads TGTGCCATCAGGGGACAGAGCACAGATACGCAGTATTTT. Translating gives CAIRGQSTDTQYF.

J is TRBJ1-2 and V is TRBV19, with 7 positions matching TRBD1. CDR1 is LNHDA and CDR2 is SQIVND in the germline V gene (reference sequence). V dropped 3 bases and J dropped 0; count of bases not matched to a gene: 7. The CDR3 has 16 amino acids. CDR3 coding DNA: TGTGCCAGTAGTATCCCCGGGACAGCCACTAACTATGGCTACACCTTC. Translated: CASSIPGTATNYGYTF.

As for this clonotype: A much larger clone sits a single nucleotide away, making a read error possible. The chain carries TRBV10-3 and TRBJ2-2, with 9 bases lining up with TRBD1. The CDR3 length is 16 residues. Germline lookup yields CDR1 ENHRY and CDR2 SYGVKD. The CDR3 loop reads CASSVTGTGNTGGLFF. CDR3 DNA sequence: TGTGCCAGCAGTGTCACCGGGACAGGGAACACCGGGGGGCTGTTTTTT.

CDR3 coding DNA: TGCAGTGCACCTCCCGGGACAGGGCACTACGAGCAGTACTTC. It is translated as CSAPPGTGHYEQYF. The chain couples TRBV20-1 to TRBJ2-7, with TRBD1 matching 9 bases. This CDR3 comprises 14 residues. V shed 6 bases and J 3 bases; nucleotides not matched to a gene: 9. Germline V gene lookup returns CDR1 DFQATT and CDR2 SNEGSKA (reference sequence).

The genes are TRBV27 and TRBJ1-1, with D possibly TRBD1 on 6 matching bases. The CDR3 loop spans 16 amino acids. Germline CDR1 and CDR2: MNHEY and SMNVEV (reference sequence). V lost 0 bases and J lost 1, with 12 bases in between. CDR3 region: CASSLSSGVGNTEAFF. For the CDR3, the DNA is TGTGCCAGCAGTTTATCGTCAGGGGTTGGGAACACTGAAGCTTTCTTT.